Below, one T cell receptor (beta chain) is given with its context. Its cognate antigen is unknown. The sample comes from a study of T cell repertoires in cytomegalovirus infection. Study at large: Public TCR beta signatures were indicative of both CMV infection and a matching HLA type.

TCRdb analysed the reads with MiXCR anew, one entry per CDR3 protein. The top ten hold under 30% of the sample, which has 160,000 or so distinct CDR3 sequences, approximately 21% seen once. The CDR3 loop spans 14 amino acids. After removal of 5 bases from V and 6 bases from J, the junction contained 4 bases not matched to a gene. Study results and limitations: HLA-C-restricted CMV-specific TCR beta clonotypes prevailed in the ex vivo response.

V gene TRBV12-3 or TRBV12-4 combines with J gene TRBJ2-1; 10 nucleotides line up with TRBD1. The sample consisted of CD8+ T cells from cultured PBMCs, taken from culture after CMV antigen stimulation. The source is a human donor in good health (CMV status not recorded). Some clones in this sample may be carry-over from other donors' samples. The CDR3 loop reads CASSPWTGGNEQFF. The CDR3 DNA sequence: TGTGCCAGCAGTCCCTGGACAGGGGGCAATGAGCAGTTCTTC.